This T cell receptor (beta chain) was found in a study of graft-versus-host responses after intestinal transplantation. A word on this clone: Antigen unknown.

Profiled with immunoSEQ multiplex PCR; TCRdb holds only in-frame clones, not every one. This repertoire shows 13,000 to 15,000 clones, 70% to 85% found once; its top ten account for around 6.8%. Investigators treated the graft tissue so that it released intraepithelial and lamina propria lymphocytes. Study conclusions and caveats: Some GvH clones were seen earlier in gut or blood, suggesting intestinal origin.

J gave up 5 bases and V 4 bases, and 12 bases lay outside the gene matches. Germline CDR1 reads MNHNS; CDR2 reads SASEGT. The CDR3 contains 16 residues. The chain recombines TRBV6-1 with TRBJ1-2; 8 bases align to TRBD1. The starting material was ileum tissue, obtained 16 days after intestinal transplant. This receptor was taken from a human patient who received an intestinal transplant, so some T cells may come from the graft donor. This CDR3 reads CASSALTGGVGYGYTF. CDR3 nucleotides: TGTGCCAGCAGTGCCCTCACAGGGGGGGTCGGGTATGGCTACACCTTC.